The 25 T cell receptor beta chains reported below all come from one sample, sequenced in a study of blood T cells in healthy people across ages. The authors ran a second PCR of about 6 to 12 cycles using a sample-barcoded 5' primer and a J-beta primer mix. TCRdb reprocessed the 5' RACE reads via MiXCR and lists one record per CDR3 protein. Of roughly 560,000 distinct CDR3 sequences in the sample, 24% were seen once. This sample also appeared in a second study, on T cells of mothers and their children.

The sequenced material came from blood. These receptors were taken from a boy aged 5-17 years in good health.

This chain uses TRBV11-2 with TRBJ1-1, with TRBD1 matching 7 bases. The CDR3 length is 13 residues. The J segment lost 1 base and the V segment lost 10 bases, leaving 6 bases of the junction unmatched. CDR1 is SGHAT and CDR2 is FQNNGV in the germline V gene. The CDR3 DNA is TGTGCCACCGGAGGACAGGAGAACACTGAAGCTTTCTTT. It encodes CATGGQENTEAFF.

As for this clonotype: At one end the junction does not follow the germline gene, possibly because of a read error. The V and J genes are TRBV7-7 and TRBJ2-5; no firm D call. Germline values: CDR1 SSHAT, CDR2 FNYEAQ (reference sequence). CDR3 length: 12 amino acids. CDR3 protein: CASSSLSETQYF. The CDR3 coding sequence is TGTGCTAGCAGCTCACTATCAGAGACCCAGTACTTC.

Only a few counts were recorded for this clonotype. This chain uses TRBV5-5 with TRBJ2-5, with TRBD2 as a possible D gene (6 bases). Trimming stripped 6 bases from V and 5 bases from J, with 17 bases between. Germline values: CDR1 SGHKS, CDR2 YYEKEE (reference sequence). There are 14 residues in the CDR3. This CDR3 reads CASTLAGGRETQYF. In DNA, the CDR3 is TGTGCCAGCACCCTGGCCGGGGGACGTGAGACCCAGTACTTC. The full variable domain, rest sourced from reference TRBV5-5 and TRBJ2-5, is DAGVTQSPTHLIKTRGQQVTLRCSPISGHKSVSWYQQVLGQGPQFIFQYYEKEERGRGNFPDRFSARQFPNYSSELNVNALLLGDSALYLCASTLAGGRETQYFGPGTRLLVL.

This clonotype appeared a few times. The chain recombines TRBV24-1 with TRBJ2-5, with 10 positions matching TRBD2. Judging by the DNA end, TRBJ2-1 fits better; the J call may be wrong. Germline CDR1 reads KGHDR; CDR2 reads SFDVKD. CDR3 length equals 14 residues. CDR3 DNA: TGTGCCACCAGTCACTTAGCGGGAGGTAATGAGCAGTTCTTC. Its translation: CATSHLAGGNEQFF.

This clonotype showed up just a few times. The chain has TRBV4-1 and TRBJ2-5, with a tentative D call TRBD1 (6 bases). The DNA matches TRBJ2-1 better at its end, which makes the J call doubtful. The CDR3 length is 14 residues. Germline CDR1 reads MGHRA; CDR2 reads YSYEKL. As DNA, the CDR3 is TGCGCCAGCAGCCACCCACAGGGTTACGATGAGCAGTTCTTC. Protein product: CASSHPQGYDEQFF.

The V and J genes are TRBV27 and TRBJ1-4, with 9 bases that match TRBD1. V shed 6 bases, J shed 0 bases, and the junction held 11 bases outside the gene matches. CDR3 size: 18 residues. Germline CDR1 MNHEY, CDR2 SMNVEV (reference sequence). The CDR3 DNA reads TGTGCCAGCAGCCGGGACAGGGTAGATTTTGCAACTAATGAAAAACTGTTTTTT. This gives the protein CASSRDRVDFATNEKLFF.

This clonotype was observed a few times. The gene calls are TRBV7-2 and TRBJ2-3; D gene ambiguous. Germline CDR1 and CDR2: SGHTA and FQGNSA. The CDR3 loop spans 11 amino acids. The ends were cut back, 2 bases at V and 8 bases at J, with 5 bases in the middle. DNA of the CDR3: TGTGCCAGCAGCTTATTGGGTACGCAGTATTTT. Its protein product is CASSLLGTQYF.

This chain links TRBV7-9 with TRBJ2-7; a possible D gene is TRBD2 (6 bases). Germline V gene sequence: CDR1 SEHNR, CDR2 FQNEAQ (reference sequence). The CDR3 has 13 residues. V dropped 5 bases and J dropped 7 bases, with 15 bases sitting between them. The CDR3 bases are TGTGCCAGCAGCCCCCACCTTGGAGGGGAGCAGTACTTC. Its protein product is CASSPHLGGEQYF.

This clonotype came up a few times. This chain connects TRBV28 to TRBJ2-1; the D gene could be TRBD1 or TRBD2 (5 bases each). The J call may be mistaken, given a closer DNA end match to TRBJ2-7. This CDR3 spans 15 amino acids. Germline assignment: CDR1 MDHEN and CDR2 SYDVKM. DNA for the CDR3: TGTGCCAGCAGTTCGCTCCGGGACGGGGTCTACGAGCAGTACTTC. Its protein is CASSSLRDGVYEQYF.

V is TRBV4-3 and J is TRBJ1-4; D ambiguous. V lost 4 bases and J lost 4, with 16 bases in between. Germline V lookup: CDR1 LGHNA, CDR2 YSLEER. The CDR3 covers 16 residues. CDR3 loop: CASSLVRGVVNEKLFF. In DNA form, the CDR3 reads TGCGCCAGCAGCCTAGTTCGCGGAGTCGTTAATGAAAAACTGTTTTTT.

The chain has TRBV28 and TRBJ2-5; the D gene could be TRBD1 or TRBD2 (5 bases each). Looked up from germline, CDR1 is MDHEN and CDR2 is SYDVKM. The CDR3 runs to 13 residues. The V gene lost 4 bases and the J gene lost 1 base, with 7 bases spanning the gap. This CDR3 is CASSWDPQETQYF. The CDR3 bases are TGTGCCAGCAGTTGGGACCCCCAAGAGACCCAGTACTTC.

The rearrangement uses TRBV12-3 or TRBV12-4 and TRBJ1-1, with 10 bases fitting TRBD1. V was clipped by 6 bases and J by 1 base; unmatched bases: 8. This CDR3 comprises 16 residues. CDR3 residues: CASSQGQGEANTEAFF. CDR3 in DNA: TGTGCCAGCAGCCAAGGACAGGGGGAAGCGAACACTGAAGCTTTCTTT.

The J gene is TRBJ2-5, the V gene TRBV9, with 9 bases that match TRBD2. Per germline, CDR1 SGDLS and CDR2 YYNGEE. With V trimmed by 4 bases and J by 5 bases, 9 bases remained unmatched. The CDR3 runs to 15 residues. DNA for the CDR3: TGTGCCAGCAGCATCGGGACTAGCCTCTCGGAGACCCAGTACTTC. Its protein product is CASSIGTSLSETQYF.

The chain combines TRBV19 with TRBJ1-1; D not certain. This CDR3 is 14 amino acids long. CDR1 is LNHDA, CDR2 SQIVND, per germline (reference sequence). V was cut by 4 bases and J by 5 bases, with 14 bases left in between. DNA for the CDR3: TGTGCCAGTAGTAGTTCGGATTCTAGGACTGAAGCTTTCTTT. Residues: CASSSSDSRTEAFF.

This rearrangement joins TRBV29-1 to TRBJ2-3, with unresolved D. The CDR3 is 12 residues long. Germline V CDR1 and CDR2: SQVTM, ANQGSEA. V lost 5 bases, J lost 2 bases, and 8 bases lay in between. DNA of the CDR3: TGCAGCGTTCTGAACCCCACAGATACGCAGTATTTT. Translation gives CSVLNPTDTQYF.

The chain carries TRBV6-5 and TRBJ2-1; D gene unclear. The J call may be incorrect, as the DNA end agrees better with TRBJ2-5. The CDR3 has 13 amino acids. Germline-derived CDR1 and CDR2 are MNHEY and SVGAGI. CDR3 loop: CASRLTEYQTQYF. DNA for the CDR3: TGTGCCAGCAGACTTACCGAGTACCAGACCCAGTACTTC.

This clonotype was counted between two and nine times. CDR3 sequence: CASSQDLGGGKEKLFF. The CDR3 DNA reads TGCGCCAGCAGCCAAGATCTTGGAGGGGGAAAGGAAAAACTGTTTTTT. The chain has TRBV4-3 and TRBJ1-4; the D gene is possibly TRBD1 (6 bases). The CDR3 is 16 residues long. With 0 bases removed from V and 8 bases from J, the gap between germline ends came to 16 bases. In germline, CDR1 is LGHNA, CDR2 YSLEER.

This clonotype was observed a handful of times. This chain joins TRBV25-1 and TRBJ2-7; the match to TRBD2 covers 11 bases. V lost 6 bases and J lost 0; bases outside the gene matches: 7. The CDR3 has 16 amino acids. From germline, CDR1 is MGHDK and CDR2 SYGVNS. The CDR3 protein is CASRGLAGGNSYEQYF. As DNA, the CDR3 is TGTGCCAGCAGAGGGCTAGCGGGAGGCAACTCCTACGAGCAGTACTTC.

The CDR3 region is CASSYSAGLPSYNEQFF. The CDR3 DNA reads as TGTGCCAGCAGTTACTCGGCAGGCCTTCCTTCCTACAATGAGCAGTTCTTC. V and J are TRBV6-5 and TRBJ2-1, with D uncertain. Deletions cut 0 bases from V and 1 base from J, with 13 bases between. CDR1 is MNHEY, CDR2 SVGAGI, per germline. The CDR3 runs 17 residues.

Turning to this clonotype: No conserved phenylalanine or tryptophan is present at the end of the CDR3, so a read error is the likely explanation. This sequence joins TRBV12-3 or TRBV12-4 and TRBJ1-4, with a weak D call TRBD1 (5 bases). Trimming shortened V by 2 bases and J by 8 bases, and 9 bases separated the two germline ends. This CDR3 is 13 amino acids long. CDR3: CASSLRDGEKLFS. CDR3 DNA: TGTGCCAGCAGTTTACGGGACGGGGAAAAACTGTTTTCT.

CDR3 bases: TGCAGCGGCAAGACAGGGTTGGGTGAAGCTTTCTTT. Translation: CSGKTGLGEAFF. The V call is TRBV29-1, the J call TRBJ1-1; 7 bases are shared with TRBD1. The CDR3 runs 12 residues. Germline values: CDR1 SQVTM, CDR2 ANQGSEA. V shed 7 bases and J 7 bases; nucleotides not matched to a gene: 9.

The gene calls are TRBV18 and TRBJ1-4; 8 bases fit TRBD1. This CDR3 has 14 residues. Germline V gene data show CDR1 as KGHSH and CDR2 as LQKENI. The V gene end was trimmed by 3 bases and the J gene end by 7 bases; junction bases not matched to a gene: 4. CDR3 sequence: CASSPGTGSEKLFF. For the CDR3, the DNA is TGTGCCAGCTCACCTGGGACAGGATCTGAAAAACTGTTTTTT. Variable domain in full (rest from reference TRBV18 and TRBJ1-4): NAGVMQNPRHLVRRRGQEARLRCSPMKGHSHVYWYRQLPEEGLKFMVYLQKENIIDESGMPKERFSAEFPKEGPSILRIQQVVRGDSAAYFCASSPGTGSEKLFFGSGTQLSVL.

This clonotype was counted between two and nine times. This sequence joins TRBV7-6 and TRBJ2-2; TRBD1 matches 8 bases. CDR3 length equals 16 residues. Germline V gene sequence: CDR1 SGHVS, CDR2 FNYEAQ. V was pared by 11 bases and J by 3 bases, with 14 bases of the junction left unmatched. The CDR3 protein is CASRTGWALDTGELFF. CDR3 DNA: TGTGCCTCTCGGACAGGGTGGGCGTTAGACACCGGGGAGCTGTTTTTT.

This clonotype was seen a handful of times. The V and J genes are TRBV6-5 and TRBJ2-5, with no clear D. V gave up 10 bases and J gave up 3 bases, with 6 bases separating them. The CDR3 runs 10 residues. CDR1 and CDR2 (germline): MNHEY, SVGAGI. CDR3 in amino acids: CATKKETQYF. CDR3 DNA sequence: TGTGCCACCAAAAAAGAGACCCAGTACTTC.

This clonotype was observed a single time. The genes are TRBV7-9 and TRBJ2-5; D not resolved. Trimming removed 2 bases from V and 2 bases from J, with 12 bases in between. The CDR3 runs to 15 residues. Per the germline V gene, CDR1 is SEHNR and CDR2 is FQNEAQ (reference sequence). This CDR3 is CASSLSGPSQETQYF. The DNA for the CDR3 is TGTGCCAGCAGCTTAAGTGGGCCCAGTCAAGAGACCCAGTACTTC.